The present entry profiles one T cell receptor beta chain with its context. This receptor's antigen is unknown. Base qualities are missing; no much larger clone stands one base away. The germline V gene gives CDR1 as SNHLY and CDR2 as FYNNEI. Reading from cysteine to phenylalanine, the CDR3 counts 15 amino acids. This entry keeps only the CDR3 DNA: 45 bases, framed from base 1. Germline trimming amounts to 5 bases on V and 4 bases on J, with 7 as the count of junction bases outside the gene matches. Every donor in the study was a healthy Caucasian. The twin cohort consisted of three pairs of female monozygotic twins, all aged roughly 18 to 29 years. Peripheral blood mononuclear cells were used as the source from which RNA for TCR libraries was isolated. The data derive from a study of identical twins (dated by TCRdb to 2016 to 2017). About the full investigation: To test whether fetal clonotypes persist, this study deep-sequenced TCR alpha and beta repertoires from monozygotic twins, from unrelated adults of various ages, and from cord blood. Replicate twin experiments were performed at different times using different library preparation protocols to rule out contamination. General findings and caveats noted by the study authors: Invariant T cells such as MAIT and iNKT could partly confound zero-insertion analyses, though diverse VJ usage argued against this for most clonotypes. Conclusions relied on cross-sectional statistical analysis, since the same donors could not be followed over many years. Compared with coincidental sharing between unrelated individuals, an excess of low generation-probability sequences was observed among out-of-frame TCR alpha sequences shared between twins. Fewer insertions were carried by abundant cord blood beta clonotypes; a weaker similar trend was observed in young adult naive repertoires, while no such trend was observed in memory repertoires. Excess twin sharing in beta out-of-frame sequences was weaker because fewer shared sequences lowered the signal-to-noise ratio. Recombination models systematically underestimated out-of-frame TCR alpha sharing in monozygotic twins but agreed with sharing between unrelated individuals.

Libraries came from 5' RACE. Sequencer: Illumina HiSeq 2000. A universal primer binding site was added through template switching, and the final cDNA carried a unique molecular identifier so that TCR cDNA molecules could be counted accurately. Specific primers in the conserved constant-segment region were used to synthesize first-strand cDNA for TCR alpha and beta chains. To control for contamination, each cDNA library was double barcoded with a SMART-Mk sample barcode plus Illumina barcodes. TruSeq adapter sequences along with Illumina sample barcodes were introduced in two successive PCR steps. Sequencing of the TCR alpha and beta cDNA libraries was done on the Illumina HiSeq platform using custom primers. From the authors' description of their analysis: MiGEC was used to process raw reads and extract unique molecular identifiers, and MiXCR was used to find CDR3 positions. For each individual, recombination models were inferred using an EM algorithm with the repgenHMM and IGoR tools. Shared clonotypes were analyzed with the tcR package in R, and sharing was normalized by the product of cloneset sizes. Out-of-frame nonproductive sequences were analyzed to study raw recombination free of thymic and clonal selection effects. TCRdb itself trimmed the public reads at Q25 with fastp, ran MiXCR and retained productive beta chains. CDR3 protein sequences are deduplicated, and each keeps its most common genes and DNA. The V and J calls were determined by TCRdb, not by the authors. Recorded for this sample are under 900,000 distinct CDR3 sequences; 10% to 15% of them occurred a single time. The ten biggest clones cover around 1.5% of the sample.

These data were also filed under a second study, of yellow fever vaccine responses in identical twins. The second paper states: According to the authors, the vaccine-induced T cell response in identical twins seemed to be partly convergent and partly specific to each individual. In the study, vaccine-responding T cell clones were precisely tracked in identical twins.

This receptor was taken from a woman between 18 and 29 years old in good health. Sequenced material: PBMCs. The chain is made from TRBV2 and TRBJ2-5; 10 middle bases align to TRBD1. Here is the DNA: TGTGCCAGCAGTCCCGGGACAGGGGTAGCAGAGACCCAGTACTTC. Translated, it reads CASSPGTGVAETQYF.